This T cell receptor (beta chain) emerged from a study of blood T cell repertoires in COVID-19. Authors' analysis steps: Quantification of nucleated cells was approximated via reference gene primer amplification. Measured with immunoSEQ multiplex PCR; TCRdb has only the in-frame clones, and not every one. V and J calls and clone size are copied from that table; D and trimming were computed from the DNA. The sample holds around 230,000 clones, more than 75% seen once. V was pared by 0 bases and J by 7 bases, with 16 bases between. CDR1 and CDR2 from the germline V gene are SGHRS and YFSETQ. CDR3 length: 16 amino acids.

Sequencing was done on a sample of peripheral blood. This TCR came from a woman in her fifties or sixties with active or convalescent COVID-19. The genes are TRBV5-1 and TRBJ2-2, with D maybe TRBD1 (6 bases). Here the CDR3 reads CASSLAGATRSGELFF. CDR3 nucleotide sequence: TGCGCCAGCAGCTTGGCAGGGGCCACTCGGAGCGGGGAGCTGTTTTTT.